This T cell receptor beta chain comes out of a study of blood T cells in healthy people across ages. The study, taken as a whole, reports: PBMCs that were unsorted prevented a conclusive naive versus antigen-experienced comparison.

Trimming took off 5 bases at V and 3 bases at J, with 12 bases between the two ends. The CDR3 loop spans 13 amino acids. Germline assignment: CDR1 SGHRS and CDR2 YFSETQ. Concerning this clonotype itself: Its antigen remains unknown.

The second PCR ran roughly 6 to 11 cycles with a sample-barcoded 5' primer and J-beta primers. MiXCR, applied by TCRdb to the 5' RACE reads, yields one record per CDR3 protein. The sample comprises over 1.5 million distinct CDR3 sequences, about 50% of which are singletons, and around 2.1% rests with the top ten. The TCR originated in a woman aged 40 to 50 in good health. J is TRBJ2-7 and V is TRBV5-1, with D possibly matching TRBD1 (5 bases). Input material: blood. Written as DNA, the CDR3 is TGCGCCAGCAGGCTAGACAGACTCTACGAGCAGTACTTC. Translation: CASRLDRLYEQYF.